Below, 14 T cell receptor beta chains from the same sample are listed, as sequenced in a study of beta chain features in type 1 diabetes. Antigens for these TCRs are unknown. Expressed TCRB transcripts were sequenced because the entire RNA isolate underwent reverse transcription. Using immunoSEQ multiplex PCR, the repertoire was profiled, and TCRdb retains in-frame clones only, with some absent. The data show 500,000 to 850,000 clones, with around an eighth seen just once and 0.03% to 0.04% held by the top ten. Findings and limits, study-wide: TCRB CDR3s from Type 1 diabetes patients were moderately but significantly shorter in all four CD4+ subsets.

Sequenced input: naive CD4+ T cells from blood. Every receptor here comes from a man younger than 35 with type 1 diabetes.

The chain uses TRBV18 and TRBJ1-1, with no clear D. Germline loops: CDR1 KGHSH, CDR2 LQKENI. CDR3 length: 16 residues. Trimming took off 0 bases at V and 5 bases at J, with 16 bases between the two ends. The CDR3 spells CASSPPRDRPGTEAFF. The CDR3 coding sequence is TGTGCCAGCTCACCACCGAGAGACCGACCGGGGACTGAAGCTTTCTTT.

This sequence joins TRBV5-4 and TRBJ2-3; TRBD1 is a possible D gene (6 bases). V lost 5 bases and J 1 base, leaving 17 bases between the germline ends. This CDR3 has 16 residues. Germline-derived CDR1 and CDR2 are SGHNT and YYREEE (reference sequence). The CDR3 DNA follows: TGTGCCAGCAGTCTCACCAGGGGAAGTGGCACAGATACGCAGTATTTT. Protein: CASSLTRGSGTDTQYF.

CDR3 bases: TGTGCCAGCAGCTCGATGATGACTAGCGGGAGGCGGAATGAGCAGTTCTTC. It yields the protein CASSSMMTSGRRNEQFF. The gene calls are TRBV27 and TRBJ2-1; TRBD2 matches 13 bases. Germline CDR1 and CDR2: MNHEY and SMNVEV (reference sequence). J gave up 7 bases and V 6 bases, and 12 bases lay outside the gene matches. The CDR3 runs 17 residues.

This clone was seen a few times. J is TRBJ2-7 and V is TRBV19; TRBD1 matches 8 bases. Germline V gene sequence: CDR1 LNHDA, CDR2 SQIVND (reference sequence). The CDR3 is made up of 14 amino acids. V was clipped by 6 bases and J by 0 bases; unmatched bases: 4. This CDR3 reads CASSRTGYSYEQYF. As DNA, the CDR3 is TGTGCCAGTAGCAGGACAGGGTACTCCTACGAGCAGTACTTC.

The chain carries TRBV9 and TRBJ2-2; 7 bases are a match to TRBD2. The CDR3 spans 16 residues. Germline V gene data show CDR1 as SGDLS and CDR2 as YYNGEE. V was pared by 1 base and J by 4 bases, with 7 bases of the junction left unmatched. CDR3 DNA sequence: TGTGCCAGCAGCGTAAGTGCAGGGAGGGTCACCGGGGAGCTGTTTTTT. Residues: CASSVSAGRVTGELFF.

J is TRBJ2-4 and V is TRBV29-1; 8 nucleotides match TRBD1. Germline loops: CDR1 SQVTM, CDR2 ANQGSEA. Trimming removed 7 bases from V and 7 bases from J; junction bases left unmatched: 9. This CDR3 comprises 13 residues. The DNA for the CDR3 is TGCAGCGCCAGTACAGGGGGATTGAACATTCAGTACTTC. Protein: CSASTGGLNIQYF.

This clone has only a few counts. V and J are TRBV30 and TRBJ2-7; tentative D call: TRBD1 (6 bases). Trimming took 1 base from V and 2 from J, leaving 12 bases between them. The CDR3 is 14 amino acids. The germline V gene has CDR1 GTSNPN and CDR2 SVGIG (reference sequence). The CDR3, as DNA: TGTGCCTGGAGTGAAGACAGGACCACCTACGAGCAGTACTTC. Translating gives CAWSEDRTTYEQYF. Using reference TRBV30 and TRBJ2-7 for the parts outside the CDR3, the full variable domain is SQTIHQWPATLVQPVGSPLSLECTVEGTSNPNLYWYRQAAGRGLQLLFYSVGIGQISSEVPQNLSASRPQDRQFILSSKKLLLSDSGFYLCAWSEDRTTYEQYFGPGTRLTVT.

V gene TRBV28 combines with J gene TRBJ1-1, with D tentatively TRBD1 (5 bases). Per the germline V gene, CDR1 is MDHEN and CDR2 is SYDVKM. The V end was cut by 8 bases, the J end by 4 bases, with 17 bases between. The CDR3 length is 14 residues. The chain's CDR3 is CASGAAGLSTEAFF. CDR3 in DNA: TGTGCCAGCGGTGCTGCAGGGTTGAGCACTGAAGCTTTCTTT.

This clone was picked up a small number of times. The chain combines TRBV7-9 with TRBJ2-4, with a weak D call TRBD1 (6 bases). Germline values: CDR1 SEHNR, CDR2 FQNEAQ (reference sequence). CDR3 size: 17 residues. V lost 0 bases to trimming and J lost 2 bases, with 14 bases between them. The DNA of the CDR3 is TGTGCCAGCAGCTTAGCGGGAAGCAGGGGTTCCAAAAACATTCAGTACTTC. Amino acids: CASSLAGSRGSKNIQYF.

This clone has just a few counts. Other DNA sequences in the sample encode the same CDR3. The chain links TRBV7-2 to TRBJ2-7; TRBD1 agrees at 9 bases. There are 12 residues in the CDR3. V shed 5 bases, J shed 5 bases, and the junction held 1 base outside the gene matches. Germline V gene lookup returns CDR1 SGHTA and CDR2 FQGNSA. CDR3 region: CASSRDRDEQYF. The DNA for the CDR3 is TGTGCCAGCAGCCGGGACAGGGACGAGCAGTACTTC.

For the CDR3, the DNA is TGTGCCAGCAGCTTGGGTGAATATGGCTACACCTTC. The encoded protein is CASSLGEYGYTF. The genes are TRBV7-9 and TRBJ1-2; D uncertain. V lost 3 bases and J 5 bases, leaving 7 bases between the germline ends. The CDR3 extends over 12 amino acids. Germline CDR1 is SEHNR and CDR2 is FQNEAQ (reference sequence).

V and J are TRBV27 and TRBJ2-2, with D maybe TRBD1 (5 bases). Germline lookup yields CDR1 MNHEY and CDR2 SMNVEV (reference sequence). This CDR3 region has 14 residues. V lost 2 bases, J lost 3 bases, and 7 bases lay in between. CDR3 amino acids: CASSLDRYTGELFF. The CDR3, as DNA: TGTGCCAGCAGTTTAGACAGATACACCGGGGAGCTGTTTTTT.

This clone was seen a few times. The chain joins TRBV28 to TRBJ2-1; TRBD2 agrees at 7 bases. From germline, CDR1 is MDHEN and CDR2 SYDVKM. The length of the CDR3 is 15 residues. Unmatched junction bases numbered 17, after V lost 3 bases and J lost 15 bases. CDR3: CASSFTSGNSPVRFF. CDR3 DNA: TGTGCCAGCAGTTTCACGAGCGGGAATTCCCCCGTGCGGTTCTTC.

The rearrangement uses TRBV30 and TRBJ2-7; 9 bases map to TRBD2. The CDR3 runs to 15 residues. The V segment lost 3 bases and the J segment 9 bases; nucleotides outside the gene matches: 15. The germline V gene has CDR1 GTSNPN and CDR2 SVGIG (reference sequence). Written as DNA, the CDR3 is TGTGCCTGGAGGTTTGGGACTAGCAGACGAGAGTGGCAGTACTTC. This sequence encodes CAWRFGTSRREWQYF.